The clone carrying this T cell receptor (beta chain) was found many times. What it binds is not known. This specimen belongs to a study of CD8 T cells in ankylosing spondylitis. The CDR3 is 13 residues long. CDR1 is SQVTM, CDR2 ANQGSEA, per germline. Trimming took off 7 bases at V and 1 base at J, with 11 bases between the two ends. Study outcomes and limitations: What appeared characteristic of ankylosing spondylitis blood was a TCR beta motif of about eight highly homologous variants.

MiXCR, run by TCRdb on the 5' RACE reads, gives a single entry per CDR3 protein. The data show approximately 200,000 distinct CDR3 sequences, 13% seen once. This TCR derives from a female donor with ankylosing spondylitis or in good health (not recorded which). The sample comprised blood, either unsorted or a sorted T cell fraction (not recorded which). J is TRBJ2-4 and V is TRBV29-1, with D possibly called TRBD1 or TRBD2 (5 bases each). This chain's CDR3 is CSGGDPAKNIQYF. Written as DNA, the CDR3 is TGCAGCGGAGGGGATCCGGCCAAAAACATTCAGTACTTC.